Following are 13 T cell receptor beta chains from one sample sequenced in a study of cytomegalovirus exposure and HLA in healthy donors. 13 Jbeta primers and 60 Vbeta primers were used for the PCR. TCRdb keeps only in-frame clones here, not all; method: immunoSEQ multiplex PCR. The repertoire has about 110,000 clones, more than 75% of them found once; the top ten carry roughly 6.5%. Sequenced: PBMCs. These receptors came from a woman aged 45-60 years in good health and CMV-seropositive.

The chain joins TRBV5-1 to TRBJ1-2, with 7 positions matching TRBD1. Per the germline V gene, CDR1 is SGHRS and CDR2 is YFSETQ. The V and J ends lost 4 bases and 4 bases, in that order; junction bases with no gene match: 7. This CDR3 region has 14 residues. The CDR3 spells CASSDTGARYGYTF. CDR3 DNA: TGCGCCAGCAGCGACACAGGGGCGCGCTATGGCTACACCTTC.

This chain links TRBV7-9 with TRBJ2-7; 9 bases fit TRBD1. V lost 2 bases and J lost 0; bases outside the gene matches: 11. The CDR3 consists of 18 residues. Germline V lookup: CDR1 SEHNR, CDR2 FQNEAQ (reference sequence). The CDR3 protein is CASSLSRGQGFTSYEQYF. The CDR3 nucleotides read TGTGCCAGCAGCTTATCAAGGGGACAGGGATTCACCTCCTACGAGCAGTACTTC.

V is TRBV6-5 and J is TRBJ2-5, with a tentative D call TRBD2 (6 bases). V was cut by 11 bases and J by 6 bases, with 16 bases left in between. The germline V gene encodes CDR1 MNHEY and CDR2 SVGAGI. CDR3 size: 12 residues. CDR3: CASGDWGKTQYF. The DNA for the CDR3 is TGTGCCTCGGGGGATTGGGGAAAGACCCAGTACTTC.

The rearrangement joins TRBV27 to TRBJ2-5, with D possibly matching TRBD2 (6 bases). The DNA end is more similar to TRBJ2-7, so the J call may be wrong. The V gene's germline CDR1 is MNHEY and CDR2 SMNVEV (reference sequence). This CDR3 comprises 15 residues. Here the CDR3 DNA reads TGTGCCAGCAGTTTATCGGCGGGGTCACCCTACGAGCAGTACTTC. Its protein is CASSLSAGSPYEQYF.

Concerning this clone: This same CDR3 is encoded by further DNA sequences in the sample. The chain carries TRBV2 and TRBJ1-1; D uncertain. Trimming pared 4 bases from V and 1 base from J, leaving 7 bases between. The CDR3 totals 13 residues. Germline V gene lookup returns CDR1 SNHLY and CDR2 FYNNEI. The CDR3 nucleotides are TGTGCCAGCAGTGTCGGCGGGAACACTGAAGCTTTCTTT. This codes for CASSVGGNTEAFF.

This clone was detected a few times. This chain joins TRBV4-1 and TRBJ1-2; D gene unclear. The V end lost 2 bases, the J end lost 4 bases, and 8 bases lay between the germline ends. There are 13 residues in the CDR3. Germline V CDR1 and CDR2: MGHRA, YSYEKL. The CDR3, as DNA: TGCGCCAGCAGCCAAACCGACACCTATGGCTACACCTTC. Translated: CASSQTDTYGYTF.

This clone was observed once. DNA of the CDR3: TGTGCCAGCAGCTCCTACCCCGGGTCTGGGAGTGGCTACACCTTC. Translation: CASSSYPGSGSGYTF. This rearrangement joins TRBV7-2 to TRBJ1-2; D is ambiguous. This CDR3 has 15 residues. Trimming shortened V by 4 bases and J by 7 bases, and 19 bases separated the two germline ends. CDR1 is SGHTA and CDR2 is FQGNSA in the germline V gene.

This chain joins TRBV6-5 and TRBJ2-7; 8 nucleotides match TRBD1. Trimming took 0 bases from V and 2 from J; bases not matched to a gene: 6. Germline V gene data show CDR1 as MNHEY and CDR2 as SVGAGI. The CDR3 spans 16 residues. CDR3 protein: CASSYSTDRGTYEQYF. DNA of the CDR3: TGTGCCAGCAGTTACTCAACCGACAGGGGTACCTACGAGCAGTACTTC.

The CDR3 sequence is CASSLLGTGHGYTF. The CDR3 DNA is TGTGCCAGCAGTTTACTCGGGACAGGGCATGGCTACACCTTC. The chain links TRBV28 to TRBJ1-2; 9 bases match TRBD1. Germline lookup yields CDR1 MDHEN and CDR2 SYDVKM. CDR3 length: 14 amino acids. J gave up 6 bases and V 2 bases, and 4 bases lay outside the gene matches.

The V call is TRBV5-1, the J call TRBJ2-2; TRBD1 agrees at 11 bases. CDR3 length: 17 residues. J gave up 3 bases and V 3 bases, and 7 bases lay outside the gene matches. The germline gives CDR1 SGHRS, CDR2 YFSETQ. The CDR3 is CASSSGPGQGDTGELFF. The DNA for the CDR3 is TGCGCCAGCAGCTCGGGACCGGGACAGGGGGACACCGGGGAGCTGTTTTTT.

V gene TRBV5-1 combines with J gene TRBJ1-1, with 10 nucleotides matching TRBD1. This CDR3 has 15 amino acids. V lost 4 bases and J lost 6; bases outside the gene matches: 9. Germline V gene lookup returns CDR1 SGHRS and CDR2 YFSETQ. The chain's CDR3 is CASSPGQGGIAEAFF. The CDR3 nucleotides are TGCGCCAGCAGCCCCGGACAGGGGGGAATCGCTGAAGCTTTCTTT. Variable domain in full (rest from reference TRBV5-1 and TRBJ1-1): KAGVTQTPRYLIKTRGQQVTLSCSPISGHRSVSWYQQTPGQGLQFLFEYFSETQRNKGNFPGRFSGRQFSNSRSEMNVSTLELGDSALYLCASSPGQGGIAEAFFGQGTRLTVV.

The J gene is TRBJ2-3, the V gene TRBV6-5, with no clear D. The length of the CDR3 is 15 residues. Germline V gene sequence: CDR1 MNHEY, CDR2 SVGAGI. Trimming left V 6 bases short and J 0 bases short, with 13 bases between. The CDR3 DNA reads as TGTGCCAGCAGCATCCTAGGCGAGAGCACAGATACGCAGTATTTT. It specifies CASSILGESTDTQYF.

Concerning this clone itself: Germline is not matched at one junction end, which may reflect a read error. The rearrangement joins TRBV19 to TRBJ1-1, with TRBD1 matching over 7 bases. The germline V gene encodes CDR1 LNHDA and CDR2 SQIVND (reference sequence). The CDR3 sequence is 13 residues long. CDR3 in DNA: TGTGCCAGTAGTATCGGGACAGTCCCTACCTTCCGCTTT. It translates to CASSIGTVPTFRF.